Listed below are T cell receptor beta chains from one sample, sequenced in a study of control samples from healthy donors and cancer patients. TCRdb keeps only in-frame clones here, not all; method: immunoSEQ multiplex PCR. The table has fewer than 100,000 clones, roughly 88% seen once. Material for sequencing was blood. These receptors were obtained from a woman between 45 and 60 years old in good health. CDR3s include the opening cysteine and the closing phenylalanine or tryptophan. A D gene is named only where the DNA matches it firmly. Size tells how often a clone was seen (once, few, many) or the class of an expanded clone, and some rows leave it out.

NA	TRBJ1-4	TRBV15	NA	CATSRPGRTSNEKLFF	TGTGCCACCAGCAGACCTGGAAGGACAAGTAATGAAAAACTGTTTTTT
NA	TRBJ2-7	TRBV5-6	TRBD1	CASSLVGTVHSSYEQYF	TGTGCCAGCAGCTTGGTCGGGACAGTCCACAGCTCCTACGAGCAGTACTTC
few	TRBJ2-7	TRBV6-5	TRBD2	CASIPRAGAYEQYF	TGTGCCAGCATACCCCGAGCGGGGGCCTACGAGCAGTACTTC
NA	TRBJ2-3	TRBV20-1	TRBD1	CSASRDRVSDTQYF	TGCAGTGCTAGTAGGGACAGGGTCTCAGATACGCAGTATTTT
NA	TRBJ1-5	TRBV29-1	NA	CSAMTGNQPQHF	TGCAGCGCCATGACGGGCAATCAGCCCCAGCATTTT
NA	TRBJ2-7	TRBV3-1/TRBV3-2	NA	CASSQDEIGGPSYEQYF	TGTGCCAGCAGCCAAGATGAGATTGGGGGACCCTCCTACGAGCAGTACTTC
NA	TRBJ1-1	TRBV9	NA	CASSVDGRREAFF	TGTGCCAGCAGCGTAGACGGACGCAGGGAAGCTTTCTTT
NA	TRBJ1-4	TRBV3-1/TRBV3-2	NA	CASSPRGAFEKLFF	TGTGCCAGCAGCCCGCGGGGGGCGTTTGAAAAACTGTTTTTT
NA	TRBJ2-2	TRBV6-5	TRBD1	CASSRGLNTGELFF	TGTGCCAGCAGCAGGGGGCTGAACACCGGGGAGCTGTTTTTT
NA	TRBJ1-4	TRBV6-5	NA	CASRIFGAGEKLFF	TGTGCCAGCAGGATTTTTGGGGCTGGAGAAAAACTGTTTTTT
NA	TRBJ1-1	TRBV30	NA	CAWSIAAEAFF	TGTGCCTGGAGTATAGCGGCTGAAGCTTTCTTT
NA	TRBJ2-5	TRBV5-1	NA	CASSSANRRGDTQYF	TGCGCCAGCAGCTCCGCCAACCGCCGGGGCGACACCCAGTACTTC
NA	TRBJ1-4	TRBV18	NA	CASSHAWGSTLEKLFF	TGTGCCAGCTCGCATGCTTGGGGAAGCACCTTAGAAAAACTGTTTTTT
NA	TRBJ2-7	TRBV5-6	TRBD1	CASSLGQGEYEQYF	TGTGCCAGCAGCCTGGGACAGGGAGAGTACGAGCAGTACTTC
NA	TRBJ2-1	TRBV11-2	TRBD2	CASSLELAGGNNEQFF	TGTGCCAGCAGCTTAGAATTAGCGGGGGGAAACAATGAGCAGTTCTTC
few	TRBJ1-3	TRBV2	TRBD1	CASSVDRGAGNTIYF	TGTGCCAGCAGTGTTGACAGGGGAGCTGGAAACACCATATATTTT
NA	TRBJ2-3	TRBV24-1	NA	CATSVQGTDTQYF	TGTGCCACCAGTGTACAGGGCACAGATACGCAGTATTTT
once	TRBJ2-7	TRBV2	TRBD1	CASNGQGTYEQYF	TGTGCCAGCAATGGACAGGGAACCTACGAGCAGTACTTC
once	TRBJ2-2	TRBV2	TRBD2	CASSERTGGTGELFF	TGTGCCAGCAGTGAACGGACGGGGGGGACCGGGGAGCTGTTTTTT
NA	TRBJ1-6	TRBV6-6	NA	CASRNLRGQSSPLHF	TGTGCCAGCAGGAATCTCAGGGGTCAGAGTTCACCCCTCCACTTT
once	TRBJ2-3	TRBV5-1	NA	CASSFGGPGTDTQYF	TGCGCCAGCAGCTTCGGGGGGCCTGGCACAGATACGCAGTATTTT
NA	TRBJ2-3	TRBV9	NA	CASSVDGTSTDTQYF	TGTGCCAGCAGCGTAGACGGGACTAGCACAGATACGCAGTATTTT
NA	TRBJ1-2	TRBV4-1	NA	CASSLGREGSGYTF	TGCGCCAGCAGCCTCGGCAGGGAGGGTAGTGGCTACACCTTC
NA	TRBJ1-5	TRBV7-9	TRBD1	CASSFTGVQPQHF	TGTGCCAGCAGCTTTACAGGGGTTCAGCCCCAGCATTTT
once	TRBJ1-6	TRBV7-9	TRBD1	CASSVKRDRGLFSPLHF	TGTGCCAGCAGCGTAAAGCGGGACAGGGGTTTATTTTCACCCCTCCACTTT
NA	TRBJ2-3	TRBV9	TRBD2	CASSAVAGAPTDTQYF	TGTGCCAGCAGCGCAGTAGCGGGGGCTCCCACAGATACGCAGTATTTT
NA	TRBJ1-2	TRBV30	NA	CAWSPGYGYTF	TGTGCCTGGAGTCCCGGTTATGGCTACACCTTC
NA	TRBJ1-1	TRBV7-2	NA	CASSLYFTGVNTEAFF	TGTGCCAGCAGCTTATATTTCACGGGGGTGAACACTGAAGCTTTCTTT
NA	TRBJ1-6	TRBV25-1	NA	CASSDRSPLHF	TGTGCCAGCAGTGACCGTTCACCCCTCCACTTT
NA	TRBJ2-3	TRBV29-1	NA	CSVAGGGPTDTQYF	TGCAGCGTTGCCGGGGGAGGACCCACAGATACGCAGTATTTT
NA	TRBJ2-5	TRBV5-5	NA	CASSHPTGTETQYF	TGTGCCAGCAGCCATCCCACAGGGACGGAGACCCAGTACTTC
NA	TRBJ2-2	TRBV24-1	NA	CATNRHNTGELFF	TGTGCCACCAACAGACATAACACCGGGGAGCTGTTTTTT
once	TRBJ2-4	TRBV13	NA	CASSLKGIKNIQYF	TGTGCCAGCAGCTTGAAGGGGATCAAAAACATTCAGTACTTC
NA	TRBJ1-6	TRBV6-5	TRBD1	CASSREGGLNSPLHF	TGTGCCAGCAGTAGGGAAGGGGGCTTAAACTCACCCCTCCACTTT
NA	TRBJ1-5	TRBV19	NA	CASNKGLGNQPQHF	TGTGCCAGTAATAAGGGGTTGGGCAATCAGCCCCAGCATTTT
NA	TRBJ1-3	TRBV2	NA	CASTSGATSGNTIYF	TGTGCCAGCACGTCGGGCGCAACCTCTGGAAACACCATATATTTT
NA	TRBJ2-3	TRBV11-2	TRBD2	CASSPGGASYF	TGTGCCAGCAGCCCCGGGGGGGCGTCGTATTTT
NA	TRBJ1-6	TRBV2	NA	CASSEAGGDNSPLHF	TGTGCCAGCAGTGAAGCAGGGGGGGACAATTCACCCCTCCACTTT
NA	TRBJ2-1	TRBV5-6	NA	CASSIDSYNEQFF	TGTGCCAGCAGCATCGACAGCTACAATGAGCAGTTCTTC
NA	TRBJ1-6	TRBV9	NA	CASSVETQNNSPLHF	TGTGCCAGCAGCGTAGAAACCCAGAACAATTCACCCCTCCACTTT
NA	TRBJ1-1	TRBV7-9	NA	CASSLTMRLSEAFF	TGTGCCAGCAGCTTAACTATGAGGCTTTCTGAAGCTTTCTTT
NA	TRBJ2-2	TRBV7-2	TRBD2	CASSLMGGGTTGELFF	TGTGCCAGCAGCTTGATGGGCGGGGGGACCACCGGGGAGCTGTTTTTT
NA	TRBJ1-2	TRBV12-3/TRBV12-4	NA	CASSLGVYGYTF	TGTGCCAGCAGTTTAGGAGTATATGGCTACACCTTC
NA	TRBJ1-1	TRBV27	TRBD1	CANRDRGNTEAFF	TGTGCCAACAGGGACAGGGGAAACACTGAAGCTTTCTTT
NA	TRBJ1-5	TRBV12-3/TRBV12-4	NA	CASSSNRQPQHF	TGTGCCAGCAGCTCTAATAGACAGCCCCAGCATTTT
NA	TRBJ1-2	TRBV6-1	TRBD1	CASSERGRYGYTF	TGTGCCAGCAGTGAAAGGGGGCGGTATGGCTACACCTTC
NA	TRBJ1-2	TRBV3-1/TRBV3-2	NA	CASRPAGGSGYTF	TGTGCCAGCCGACCTGCGGGGGGCTCGGGCTACACCTTC
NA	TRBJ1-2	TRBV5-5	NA	CASSLLGYGYTF	TGTGCCAGCAGCTTGCTCGGCTATGGCTACACCTTC
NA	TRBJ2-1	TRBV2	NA	CASSLGARYNEQFF	TGTGCCAGCAGCCTAGGGGCTAGATACAATGAGCAGTTCTTC
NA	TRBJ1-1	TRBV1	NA	CTSNPPARGYTEAFF	TGCACCAGCAACCCCCCGGCCAGGGGGTACACTGAAGCTTTCTTT